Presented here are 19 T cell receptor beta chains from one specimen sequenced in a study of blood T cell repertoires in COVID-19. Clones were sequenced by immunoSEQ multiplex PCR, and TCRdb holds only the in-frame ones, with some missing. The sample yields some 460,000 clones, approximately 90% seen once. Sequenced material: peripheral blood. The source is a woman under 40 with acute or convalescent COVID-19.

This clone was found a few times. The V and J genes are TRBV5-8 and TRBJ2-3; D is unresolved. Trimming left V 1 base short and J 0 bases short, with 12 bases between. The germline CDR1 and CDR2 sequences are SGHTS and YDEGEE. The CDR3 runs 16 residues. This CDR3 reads CASSLFYGGSTDTQYF. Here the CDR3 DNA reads TGTGCCAGCAGCTTGTTTTATGGCGGAAGCACAGATACGCAGTATTTT.

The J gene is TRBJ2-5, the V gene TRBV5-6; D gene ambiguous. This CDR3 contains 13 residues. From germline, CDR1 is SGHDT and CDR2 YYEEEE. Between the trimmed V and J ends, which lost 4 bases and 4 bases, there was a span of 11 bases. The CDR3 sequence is CASSVGIRETQYF. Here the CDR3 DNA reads TGTGCCAGCAGCGTGGGTATTCGAGAGACCCAGTACTTC. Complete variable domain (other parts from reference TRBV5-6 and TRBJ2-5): DAGVTQSPTHLIKTRGQQVTLRCSPKSGHDTVSWYQQALGQGPQFIFQYYEEEERQRGNFPDRFSGHQFPNYSSELNVNALLLGDSALYLCASSVGIRETQYFGPGTRLLVL.

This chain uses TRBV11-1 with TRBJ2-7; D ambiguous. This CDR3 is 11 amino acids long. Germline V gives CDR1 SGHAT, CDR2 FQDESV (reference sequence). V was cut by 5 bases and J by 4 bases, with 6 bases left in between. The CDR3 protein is CASSQLYEQYF. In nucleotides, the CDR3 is TGTGCCAGCAGCCAGTTGTACGAGCAGTACTTC.

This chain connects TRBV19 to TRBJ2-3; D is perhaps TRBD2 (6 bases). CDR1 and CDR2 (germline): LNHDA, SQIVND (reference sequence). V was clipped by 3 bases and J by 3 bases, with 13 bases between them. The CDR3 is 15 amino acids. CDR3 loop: CASSIPGGKTDTQYF. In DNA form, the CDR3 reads TGTGCCAGTAGTATCCCCGGGGGTAAGACAGATACGCAGTATTTT.

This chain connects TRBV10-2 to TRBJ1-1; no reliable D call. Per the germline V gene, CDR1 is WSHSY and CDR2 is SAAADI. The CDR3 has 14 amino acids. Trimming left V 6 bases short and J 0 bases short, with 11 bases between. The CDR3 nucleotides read TGCGCCAGCAGCTCCTATTCCTTGAACACTGAAGCTTTCTTT. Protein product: CASSSYSLNTEAFF.

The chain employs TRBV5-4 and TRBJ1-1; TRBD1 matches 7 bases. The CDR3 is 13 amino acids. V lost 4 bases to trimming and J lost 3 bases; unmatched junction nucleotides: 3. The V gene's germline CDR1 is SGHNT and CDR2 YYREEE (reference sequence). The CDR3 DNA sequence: TGTGCCAGCAGCCCGACAGGGTACACTGAAGCTTTCTTT. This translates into CASSPTGYTEAFF.

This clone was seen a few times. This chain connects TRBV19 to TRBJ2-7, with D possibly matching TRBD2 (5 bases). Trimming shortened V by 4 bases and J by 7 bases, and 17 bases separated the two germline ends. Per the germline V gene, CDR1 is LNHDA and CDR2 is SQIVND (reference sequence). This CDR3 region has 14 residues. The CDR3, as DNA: TGTGCCAGTAGTAAGACGGAGGATCTAGGTGAGCAGTACTTC. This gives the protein CASSKTEDLGEQYF.

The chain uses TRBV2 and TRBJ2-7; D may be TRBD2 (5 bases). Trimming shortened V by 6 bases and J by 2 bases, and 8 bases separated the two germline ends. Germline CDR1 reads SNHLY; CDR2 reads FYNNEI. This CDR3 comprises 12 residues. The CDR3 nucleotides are TGTGCCAGCAGGGGGAGTACCTACGAGCAGTACTTC. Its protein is CASRGSTYEQYF.

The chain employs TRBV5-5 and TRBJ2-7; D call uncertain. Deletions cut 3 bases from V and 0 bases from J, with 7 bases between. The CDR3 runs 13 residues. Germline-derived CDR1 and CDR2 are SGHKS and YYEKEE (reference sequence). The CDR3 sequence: CASSYTVSYEQYF. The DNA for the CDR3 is TGTGCCAGCAGCTACACCGTCTCCTACGAGCAGTACTTC.

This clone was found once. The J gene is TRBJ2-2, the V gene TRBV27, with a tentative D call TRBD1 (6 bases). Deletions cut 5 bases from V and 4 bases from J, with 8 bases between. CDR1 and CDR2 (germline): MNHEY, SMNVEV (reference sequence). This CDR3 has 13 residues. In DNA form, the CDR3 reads TGTGCCAGCAGTACAGGGACCACCGGGGAGCTGTTTTTT. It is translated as CASSTGTTGELFF.

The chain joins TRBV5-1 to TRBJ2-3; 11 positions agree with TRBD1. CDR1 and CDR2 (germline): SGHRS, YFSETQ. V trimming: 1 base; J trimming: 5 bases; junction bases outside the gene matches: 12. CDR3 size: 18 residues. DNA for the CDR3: TGCGCCAGCAGCTTGATTTTTCTGGGACAGGGGGAAATAGATACGCAGTATTTT. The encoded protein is CASSLIFLGQGEIDTQYF.

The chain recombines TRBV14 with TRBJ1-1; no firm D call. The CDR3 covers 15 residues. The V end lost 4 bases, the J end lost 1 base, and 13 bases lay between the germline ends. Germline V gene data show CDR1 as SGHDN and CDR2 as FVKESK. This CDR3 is CASSRVEAQNTEAFF. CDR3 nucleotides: TGTGCCAGCAGCCGGGTAGAGGCCCAGAACACTGAAGCTTTCTTT. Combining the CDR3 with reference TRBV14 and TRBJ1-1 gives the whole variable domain EAGVTQFPSHSVIEKGQTVTLRCDPISGHDNLYWYRRVMGKEIKFLLHFVKESKQDESGMPNNRFLAERTGGTYSTLKVQPAELEDSGVYFCASSRVEAQNTEAFFGQGTRLTVV.

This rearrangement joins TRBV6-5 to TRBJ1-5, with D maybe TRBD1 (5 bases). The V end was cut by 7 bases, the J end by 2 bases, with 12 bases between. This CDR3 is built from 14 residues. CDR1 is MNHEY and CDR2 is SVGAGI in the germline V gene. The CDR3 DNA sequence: TGTGCCAGCAAAAATGGGGGGGGCAATCAGCCCCAGCATTTT. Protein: CASKNGGGNQPQHF.

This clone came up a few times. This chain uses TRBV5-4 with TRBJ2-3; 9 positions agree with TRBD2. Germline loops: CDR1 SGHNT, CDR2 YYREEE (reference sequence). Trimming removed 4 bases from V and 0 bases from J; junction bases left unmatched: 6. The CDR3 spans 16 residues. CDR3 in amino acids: CASSRGGAESTDTQYF. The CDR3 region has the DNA TGTGCCAGCAGCCGCGGGGGGGCCGAAAGCACAGATACGCAGTATTTT.

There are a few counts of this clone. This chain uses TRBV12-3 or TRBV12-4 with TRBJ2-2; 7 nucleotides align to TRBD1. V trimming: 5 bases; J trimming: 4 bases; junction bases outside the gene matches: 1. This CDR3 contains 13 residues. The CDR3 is CASSRQGTGELFF. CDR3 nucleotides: TGTGCCAGCAGTCGACAGGGCACCGGGGAGCTGTTTTTT.

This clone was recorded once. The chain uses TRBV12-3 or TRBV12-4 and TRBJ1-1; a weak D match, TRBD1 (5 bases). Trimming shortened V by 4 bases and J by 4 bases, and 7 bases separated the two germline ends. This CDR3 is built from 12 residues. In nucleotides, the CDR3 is TGTGCCAGCAGTTCGGGGGGCACTGAAGCTTTCTTT. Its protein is CASSSGGTEAFF.

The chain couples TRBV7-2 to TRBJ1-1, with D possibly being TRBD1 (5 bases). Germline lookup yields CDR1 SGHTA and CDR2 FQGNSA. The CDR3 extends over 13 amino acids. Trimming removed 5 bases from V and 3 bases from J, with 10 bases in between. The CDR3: CASSPQVYTEAFF. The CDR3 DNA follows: TGTGCCAGCAGCCCACAGGTATACACTGAAGCTTTCTTT.

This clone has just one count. CDR3 DNA: TGTGCCAGCAGCAGCACCAGGCGAGCACAGACCCCACACGAGCAGTACTTC. Protein product: CASSSTRRAQTPHEQYF. The chain is built from TRBV6-2 or TRBV6-3 and TRBJ2-7, with no clear D. Germline lookup yields CDR1 MNHEY and CDR2 SVGEGT. The CDR3 runs 17 residues. Trimming took 6 bases from V and 5 from J, leaving 26 bases between them.

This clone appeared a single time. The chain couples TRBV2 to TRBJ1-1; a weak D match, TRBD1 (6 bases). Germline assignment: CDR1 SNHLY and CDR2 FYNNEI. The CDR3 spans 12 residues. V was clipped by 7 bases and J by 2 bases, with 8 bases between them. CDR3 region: CASTGVNTEAFF. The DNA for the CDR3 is TGTGCCAGCACAGGGGTCAACACTGAAGCTTTCTTT.